One sample yielded the 24 T cell receptor beta chains listed below, sequenced in a study of T cells in Graves' hyperthyroidism and ophthalmopathy. From RNA transcripts, TCR beta CDR3 regions were amplified. A set of HTBI primers served as the primers for a first-round RT-PCR of the TCR CDR3. TCRdb processed the multiplex PCR reads anew with MiXCR; each CDR3 protein has one entry. The profile shows around 350,000 distinct CDR3 sequences, about 18% of them singletons. Sequences were obtained from blood. The receptors stem from a young woman with Graves' hyperthyroidism.

This clonotype is classed as medium-sized. This chain links TRBV6-5 with TRBJ2-7; perhaps TRBD1 as D (6 bases). Germline CDR1 and CDR2: MNHEY and SVGAGI. Trimming cost V 7 bases and J 2 bases, with 18 bases left between them. This CDR3 comprises 15 residues. CDR3 protein: CASTPGTSQTYEQYF. As DNA, the CDR3 is TGTGCCAGCACCCCTGGGACATCACAGACCTACGAGCAGTACTTC.

This clonotype came up many times. This sequence joins TRBV11-2 and TRBJ1-1, with D hard to call. Trimming removed 1 base from V and 5 bases from J, with 11 bases in between. The length of the CDR3 is 14 residues. Germline V gene data show CDR1 as SGHAT and CDR2 as FQNNGV. Here the CDR3 reads CASSLVAGRTEAFF. The CDR3 nucleotides read TGTGCCAGCAGCTTAGTGGCAGGACGGACTGAAGCTTTCTTT.

This clonotype was observed many times. The rearrangement links TRBV19 to TRBJ1-2; possibly TRBD1 for D (6 bases). The germline V gene has CDR1 LNHDA and CDR2 SQIVND (reference sequence). Trimming removed 5 bases at V and 4 bases at J, with 14 bases between. The CDR3 length is 14 residues. CDR3 bases: TGTGCCAGTAGTGCACAGGGAAGCGGCTATGGCTACACCTTC. Translation gives CASSAQGSGYGYTF.

This clonotype was seen many times. This sequence joins TRBV11-1 and TRBJ2-3; TRBD2 aligns across 8 bases. Per germline, CDR1 SGHAT and CDR2 FQDESV (reference sequence). Unmatched junction bases numbered 3, after V lost 4 bases and J lost 3 bases. The CDR3 extends over 14 amino acids. The CDR3 sequence: CASSYGGATDTQYF. The CDR3 DNA reads TGTGCCAGCAGCTACGGGGGGGCAACAGATACGCAGTATTTT.

This chain links TRBV4-1 with TRBJ2-2; D is possibly TRBD2 (6 bases). This CDR3 region has 16 residues. Germline V gene data show CDR1 as MGHRA and CDR2 as YSYEKL. Trimming stripped 0 bases from V and 5 bases from J, with 13 bases between. The CDR3 sequence: CASSQEVGTLTGELFF. In nucleotides, the CDR3 is TGCGCCAGCAGCCAAGAGGTTGGGACTCTAACCGGGGAGCTGTTTTTT.

CDR3 region: CASTHGTFASGYGYTF. In nucleotides, the CDR3 is TGTGCCAGCACCCACGGGACTTTCGCCTCTGGCTATGGCTACACCTTC. V usage is TRBV6-1 and J usage is TRBJ1-2, with D maybe TRBD1 (5 bases). V lost 7 bases, J lost 4 bases, and 22 bases lay in between. This CDR3 has 16 amino acids. In germline, CDR1 is MNHNS, CDR2 SASEGT.

This clonotype was seen repeatedly, ten times or more. This rearrangement joins TRBV5-1 to TRBJ2-4; D perhaps matches TRBD1 (5 bases). CDR3 length equals 14 residues. V lost 0 bases and J lost 6, with 10 bases in between. Looked up from germline, CDR1 is SGHRS and CDR2 is YFSETQ. The CDR3 DNA reads as TGCGCCAGCAGCTTGGAAAACAGGTTAAACATTCAGTACTTC. Protein product: CASSLENRLNIQYF.

The chain uses TRBV20-1 and TRBJ2-5; D is unclear. Germline CDR1 is DFQATT and CDR2 is SNEGSKA (reference sequence). The germline V and J ends were trimmed by 1 base and 2 bases, with 11 bases remaining between them. This CDR3 contains 14 residues. The CDR3 loop reads CSARAPGRQETQYF. The CDR3 region has the DNA TGCAGTGCTAGAGCCCCCGGGCGGCAAGAGACCCAGTACTTC.

This clonotype occurred many times. The CDR3 DNA follows: TGCAGTGCGAGACCGGGACTAGAGCAAGAGACCCAGTACTTC. As protein: CSARPGLEQETQYF. The chain couples TRBV20-1 to TRBJ2-5; 8 bases map to TRBD2. Germline V lookup: CDR1 DFQATT, CDR2 SNEGSKA (reference sequence). The length of the CDR3 is 14 residues. With 6 bases clipped from V and 2 bases from J, the junction kept 8 bases outside the gene matches.

This clonotype was detected many times. The chain joins TRBV28 to TRBJ1-1; no clear D gene. The ends were cut back, 5 bases at V and 0 bases at J, with 19 bases in the middle. Germline V gives CDR1 MDHEN, CDR2 SYDVKM. CDR3 length: 17 residues. Here the CDR3 reads CASSLSGVVNMNTEAFF. The CDR3 DNA sequence: TGTGCCAGCAGTCTCTCTGGGGTAGTCAACATGAACACTGAAGCTTTCTTT.

This clonotype showed up just once. V is TRBV12-3 or TRBV12-4 and J is TRBJ1-1; possibly TRBD1 for D (6 bases). V was clipped by 5 bases and J by 8 bases, with 18 bases between them. This CDR3 region has 14 residues. Written as DNA, the CDR3 is TGTGCCAGCAGTGGCACAGGGTATGGAATCGAAGCTTTCTTT. As protein: CASSGTGYGIEAFF.

This clonotype was seen at least ten times. The J gene is TRBJ2-7, the V gene TRBV6-1, with D uncertain. Germline CDR1 and CDR2: MNHNS and SASEGT. This CDR3 has 11 amino acids. V lost 4 bases to trimming and J lost 7 bases, with 8 bases between them. The CDR3 bases are TGTGCCAGCAGTGGCCCTCGGGAGCAGTACTTC. It translates to CASSGPREQYF.

The V gene is TRBV5-1, the J gene TRBJ1-3; 9 bases align to TRBD1. Germline-derived CDR1 and CDR2 are SGHRS and YFSETQ. This CDR3 is built from 15 residues. V was clipped by 5 bases and J by 4 bases; unmatched bases: 7. The CDR3 protein is CASRRTGDYGNTIYF. As DNA, the CDR3 is TGCGCCAGCAGGAGGACAGGGGATTACGGAAACACCATATATTTT.

This clonotype has a count of ten or more. This chain connects TRBV20-1 to TRBJ2-5, with D perhaps TRBD1 or TRBD2 (6 bases each). The germline gives CDR1 DFQATT, CDR2 SNEGSKA (reference sequence). The germline V and J ends were trimmed by 5 bases and 0 bases, with 10 bases remaining between them. The length of the CDR3 is 13 residues. CDR3 amino acids: CSALGGNQETQYF. CDR3 nucleotide sequence: TGCAGTGCTTTAGGGGGGAACCAAGAGACCCAGTACTTC.

The chain joins TRBV12-3 or TRBV12-4 to TRBJ1-1, with no clear D. V was pared by 1 base and J by 3 bases, with 6 bases between. CDR3 length: 13 residues. The CDR3 region is CASSLVPDTEAFF. The CDR3 DNA reads as TGTGCCAGCAGTTTAGTTCCAGACACTGAAGCTTTCTTT.

This clonotype has more than one count but fewer than ten. The rearrangement joins TRBV18 to TRBJ2-7; no reliable D call. Trimming removed 3 bases from V and 2 bases from J, with 11 bases in between. Germline V lookup: CDR1 KGHSH, CDR2 LQKENI. This CDR3 has 14 amino acids. DNA for the CDR3: TGTGCCAGCTCACCTTCCAGTACGACCTACGAGCAGTACTTC. It translates to CASSPSSTTYEQYF.

As concerns this clonotype: A much more abundant neighbour one base away suggests this may be a read error. This CDR3 is missing its conserved last phenylalanine or tryptophan, likely due to a read error. This rearrangement joins TRBV2 to TRBJ2-2, with D uncertain. The CDR3 is 13 residues long. Germline V gene lookup returns CDR1 SNHLY and CDR2 FYNNEI. The ends were cut back, 7 bases at V and 1 base at J, with 7 bases in the middle. The CDR3 DNA reads TGTGCCAGCAAGTACGAGAACACCGGGGAGCTGTTTTTG. Translating gives CASKYENTGELFL.

This clonotype was picked up many times. The chain couples TRBV6-5 to TRBJ2-2; D may match TRBD1 or TRBD2 (5 bases each). V lost 4 bases, J lost 2 bases, and 8 bases lay in between. This CDR3 comprises 14 residues. Germline V gene sequence: CDR1 MNHEY, CDR2 SVGAGI. CDR3 region: CASSWGYNTGELFF. CDR3 sequence (DNA): TGTGCCAGCAGTTGGGGGTATAACACCGGGGAGCTGTTTTTT.

This clonotype appeared a few times. The chain couples TRBV5-1 to TRBJ1-5; D call uncertain. CDR1 is SGHRS, CDR2 YFSETQ, per germline. V lost 0 bases and J 4 bases, leaving 8 bases between the germline ends. This CDR3 has 14 residues. CDR3 bases: TGCGCCAGCAGCTTGGCCGGACCGAATCAGCCCCAGCATTTT. Translating it yields CASSLAGPNQPQHF.

This clonotype was recorded at least ten times. V gene TRBV25-1 combines with J gene TRBJ2-3; 12 bases are shared with TRBD2. The CDR3 runs to 14 residues. V lost 6 bases, J lost 4 bases, and 2 bases stayed unmatched. The V gene's germline CDR1 is MGHDK and CDR2 SYGVNS. In DNA form, the CDR3 reads TGTGCCAGCAGGCTAGCGGGGGGGCCAGATACGCAGTATTTT. As protein: CASRLAGGPDTQYF.

This clonotype was observed many times. This chain's CDR3 is CASSVRPNQPQHF. CDR3 coding DNA: TGTGCCAGCAGCGTTCGCCCCAATCAGCCCCAGCATTTT. The V gene is TRBV12-3 or TRBV12-4, the J gene TRBJ1-5; no clear D gene. The ends were cut back, 6 bases at V and 3 bases at J, with 9 bases in the middle. The CDR3 sequence is 13 residues long.

This clonotype was recorded many times. This sequence joins TRBV12-3 or TRBV12-4 and TRBJ2-7; TRBD1 matches at 7 bases. CDR3 length: 13 residues. With V trimmed by 5 bases and J by 4 bases, 5 bases remained unmatched. DNA of the CDR3: TGTGCCAGCAGTCTACAGGGGACGTACGAGCAGTACTTC. Translated, it gives CASSLQGTYEQYF.

A remark on this clonotype: Since a much larger clone is just one base distant, this may be a read error. The V and J genes are TRBV5-1 and TRBJ1-1; tentatively, D is TRBD1 (6 bases). The CDR3 has 16 amino acids. CDR1 SGHRS and CDR2 YFSETQ come from the germline V gene. In DNA, the CDR3 is TGCGCCAGCAGCTTAAATAGGGGGGCGCGTGACACTGAAGCTTGCTTT. This translates into CASSLNRGARDTEACF.

This clonotype was counted ten times or more. The V gene is TRBV12-3 or TRBV12-4, the J gene TRBJ1-5, with D uncertain. Trimming removed 7 bases at V and 1 base at J, with 17 bases between. This CDR3 has 16 amino acids. CDR3 sequence reads: CASTPSALESNQPQHF. The CDR3 DNA reads TGTGCCAGCACCCCCAGTGCCCTCGAAAGCAATCAGCCCCAGCATTTT.